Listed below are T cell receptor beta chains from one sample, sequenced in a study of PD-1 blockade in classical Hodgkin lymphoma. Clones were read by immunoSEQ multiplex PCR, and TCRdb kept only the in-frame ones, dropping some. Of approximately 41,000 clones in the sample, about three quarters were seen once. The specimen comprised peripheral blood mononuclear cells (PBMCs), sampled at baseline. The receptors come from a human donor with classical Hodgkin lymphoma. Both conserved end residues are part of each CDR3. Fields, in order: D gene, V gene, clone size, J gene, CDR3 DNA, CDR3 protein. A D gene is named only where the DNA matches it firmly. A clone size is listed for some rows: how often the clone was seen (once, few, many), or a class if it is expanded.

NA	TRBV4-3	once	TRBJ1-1	TGCGCCAGCAGCCAAGATCAACAGGCTGAAGCTTTCTTT	CASSQDQQAEAFF
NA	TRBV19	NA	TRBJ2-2	TGTGCCAGTAGTATATGGGACCATGGGGCCGGGGAGCTGTTTTTT	CASSIWDHGAGELFF
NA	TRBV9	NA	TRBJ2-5	TGTGCCAGCAGCGTAGGTAATAGCGGAGAGACCCAGTACTTC	CASSVGNSGETQYF
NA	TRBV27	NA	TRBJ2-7	TGTGCCAGCAGTCCCCGGGGGGCGGAAGGGTACGAGCAGTACTTC	CASSPRGAEGYEQYF
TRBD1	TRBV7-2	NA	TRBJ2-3	TGTGCCAGCAGCGGACAGGCAGACCGCACAGATACGCAGTATTTT	CASSGQADRTDTQYF
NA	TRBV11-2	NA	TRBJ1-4	TGTGCCAGCAGCTTGTCCCAGGGCAATGAAAAACTGTTTTTT	CASSLSQGNEKLFF
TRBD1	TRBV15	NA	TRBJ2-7	TGTGCCACCAGCAGTCCTAGAGGACAGGGCTACGAGCAGTACTTC	CATSSPRGQGYEQYF
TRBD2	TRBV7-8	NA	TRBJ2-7	TGTGCCAGCAGCCGACTAGCGGGGGGGTACGAGCAGTACTTC	CASSRLAGGYEQYF
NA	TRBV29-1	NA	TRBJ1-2	TGCAGCGTTGATTTATCTGCAGATGGCTACACCTTC	CSVDLSADGYTF
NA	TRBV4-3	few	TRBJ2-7	TGCGCCAGCAGCCAAGAAGGACAGTTATCCTACGAGCAGTACTTC	CASSQEGQLSYEQYF
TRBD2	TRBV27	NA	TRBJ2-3	TGTGCCAGCAGTCCGGGGACTAGCGGGGGGGCAGATACGCAGTATTTT	CASSPGTSGGADTQYF
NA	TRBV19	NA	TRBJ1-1	TGTGCCAGTATGGTCGGGGGAGGGACTGAAGCTTTCTTT	CASMVGGGTEAFF
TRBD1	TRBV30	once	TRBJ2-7	TGTGCCTGGGGTGGACAGGCGGCCGAGCAGTACTTC	CAWGGQAAEQYF
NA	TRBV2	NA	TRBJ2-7	TGTGCCGTCCGGGGGCCCTCCTACGAGCAGTACTTC	CAVRGPSYEQYF
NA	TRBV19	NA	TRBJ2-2	TGTGCCAGTAGTATCCTGATGAACACCGGGGAGCTGTTTTTT	CASSILMNTGELFF
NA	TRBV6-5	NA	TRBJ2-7	TGTGCCAGCAGCCTTGCCGCTTCCTTCGAGCAGTACTTC	CASSLAASFEQYF
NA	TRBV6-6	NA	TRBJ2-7	TGTGCCAGCAGCGCTACCTTTCCAGGGGAGCAGTACTTC	CASSATFPGEQYF
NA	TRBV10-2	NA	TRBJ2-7	TGCGCCAGCAGTGTATACAGGGGAGGCAACGAGCAGTACTTC	CASSVYRGGNEQYF
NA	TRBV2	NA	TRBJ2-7	TGTGCCAGCCTGCTAGGGGGGGCGGCCTACGAGCAGTACTTC	CASLLGGAAYEQYF
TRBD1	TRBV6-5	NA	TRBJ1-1	TGTGCCAGCAGTTATAGGGGGCCGATGAACACTGAAGCTTTCTTT	CASSYRGPMNTEAFF
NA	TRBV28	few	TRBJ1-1	TGTGCCAGCAGTTTCTATCCCCAGGGGCTCACTGAAGCTTTCTTT	CASSFYPQGLTEAFF
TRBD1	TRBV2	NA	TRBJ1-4	TGTGCCAGCAGGGAGGGGGCGAATAATGAAAAACTGTTTTTT	CASREGANNEKLFF
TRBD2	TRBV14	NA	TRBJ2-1	TGTGCCAGCAGCCAAGTCCTCGGGAGAGCGGGGGGTTTAAGCTCCTACAATGAGCAGTTCTTC	CASSQVLGRAGGLSSYNEQFF
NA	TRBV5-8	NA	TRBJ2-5	TGTGCCAGCAGCCCTGAGGAGGGCCGGACGGGGACCCAGTACTTC	CASSPEEGRTGTQYF
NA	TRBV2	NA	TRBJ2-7	TGTGCCAGCAGCGATCTGGGGGTTCAGTTCGAGCAGTACTTC	CASSDLGVQFEQYF
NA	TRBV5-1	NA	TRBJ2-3	TGCGCCAGCAGCTCCAGGGGAGGCGCAGATACGCAGTATTTT	CASSSRGGADTQYF
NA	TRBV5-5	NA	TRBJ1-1	TGTGCCAGCAGCTTCAGCCCGGACCCCACTGAAGCTTTCTTT	CASSFSPDPTEAFF
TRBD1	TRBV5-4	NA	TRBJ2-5	TGTGCCAGCAGCCGGGCAGGGGGCGCCCAACGAGAGACCCAGTACTTC	CASSRAGGAQRETQYF
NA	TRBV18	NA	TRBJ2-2	TGTGCCAGCTCACGAGAAGGAAGAGGGACCGGGGAGCTGTTTTTT	CASSREGRGTGELFF
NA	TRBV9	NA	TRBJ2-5	TGTGCCAGCAGCGTAGCTTATACGGGCACACAAGAGACCCAGTACTTC	CASSVAYTGTQETQYF
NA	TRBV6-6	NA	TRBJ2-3	TGTGCCAGCAGTAACGCCCTTGGGGGGGCCTCTACGCAGTATTTT	CASSNALGGASTQYF
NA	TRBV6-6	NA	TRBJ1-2	TGTGCCAGCAGTTATCGGGACACGTGGGCCTATGGCTACACCTTC	CASSYRDTWAYGYTF
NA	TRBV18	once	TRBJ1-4	TGTGCCAGCTCACCACAGGGGCGCGGGAATGAAAAACTGTTTTTT	CASSPQGRGNEKLFF
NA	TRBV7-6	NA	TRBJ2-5	TGTGCCAGCAGCTTAGCTCAGGGAGGTCAAGAGACCCAGTACTTC	CASSLAQGGQETQYF
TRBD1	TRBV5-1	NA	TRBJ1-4	TGCGCCAGCAGTAGGGACAGCGGCAATGAAAAACTGTTTTTT	CASSRDSGNEKLFF
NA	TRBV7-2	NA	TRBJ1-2	TGTGCCAGCAGCCCACAGCAGGGGATCCATGGCTACACCTTC	CASSPQQGIHGYTF
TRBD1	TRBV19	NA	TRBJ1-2	TGTGCCAGTAGTATAACCGGGACAGTAAACTATGGCTACACCTTC	CASSITGTVNYGYTF
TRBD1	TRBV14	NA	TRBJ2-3	TGTGCCAGCAGCCTGGGACAGAGCACAGATACGCAGTATTTT	CASSLGQSTDTQYF
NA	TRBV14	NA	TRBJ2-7	TGTGCCAGCAGCCGGACGGTAACCTACGAGCAGTACTTC	CASSRTVTYEQYF
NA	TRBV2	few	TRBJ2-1	TGTGCCAGCAGTGAAGTAAGAGGGGGGTCCGAGCAGTTCTTC	CASSEVRGGSEQFF
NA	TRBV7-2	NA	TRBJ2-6	TGTGCCAGCAGTTCCGGGGCCAACGTCCTGACTTTC	CASSSGANVLTF
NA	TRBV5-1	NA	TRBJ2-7	TGCGCCAGCAGCTTGGCGGGGGCGGGCTACGAGCAGTACTTC	CASSLAGAGYEQYF
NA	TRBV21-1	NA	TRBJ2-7	TGTGCCAGCAGCAGATGGGACAGTCTCTACGAGCAGTACTTC	CASSRWDSLYEQYF
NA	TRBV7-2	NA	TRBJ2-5	TGTGCCAGCAGCTTAGCCCGGGCAGAGACCCAGTACTTC	CASSLARAETQYF
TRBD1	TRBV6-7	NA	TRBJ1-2	TGTGCCAGCAGTTACATAGCGGGAGACAGGGACTATGGCTACACCTTC	CASSYIAGDRDYGYTF